Below are 13 T cell receptor beta chains sequenced from a single sample in a study of blood T cell repertoires in COVID-19. Only in-frame clones appear in the TCRdb table, and some are missing; sequencing was by immunoSEQ multiplex PCR. Of about 130,000 clones listed, approximately 80% are singletons. Sequencing was carried out using PBMCs or T cells enriched from blood (not recorded which). Source of these receptors: a man aged 45-65 years who had recovered from COVID-19.

The chain has TRBV6-1 and TRBJ1-6; the D gene is possibly TRBD1 (6 bases). This CDR3 contains 17 residues. CDR1 is MNHNS and CDR2 is SASEGT in the germline V gene. V was trimmed by 2 bases and J by 9 bases, leaving 20 bases between them. CDR3 coding DNA: TGTGCCAGCAGTGAAACCCCAAGTGCAGGGGCCCGTTCACCCCTCCACTTT. It specifies CASSETPSAGARSPLHF.

V and J are TRBV6-1 and TRBJ1-1; TRBD1 aligns across 9 bases. This CDR3 is 13 amino acids long. J was trimmed by 11 bases and V by 2 bases; bases with no gene match: 6. Germline assignment: CDR1 MNHNS and CDR2 SASEGT. The CDR3 sequence: CASSELMTGGAFF. As DNA, the CDR3 is TGTGCCAGCAGTGAACTCATGACAGGGGGGGCTTTCTTT.

This clone was observed a handful of times. V and J are TRBV24-1 and TRBJ1-5, with D unresolved. The germline V gene has CDR1 KGHDR and CDR2 SFDVKD. This CDR3 spans 15 amino acids. Trimming stripped 0 bases from V and 1 base from J, with 6 bases between. CDR3 residues: CATSDLRRSNQPQHF. CDR3 in DNA: TGTGCCACCAGTGATTTGCGGCGGAGCAATCAGCCCCAGCATTTT.

This clone was found once. The chain couples TRBV11-2 to TRBJ2-7; 7 positions match TRBD1. With 5 bases clipped from V and 1 base from J, the junction kept 5 bases outside the gene matches. The CDR3 runs 14 residues. Germline V gene sequence: CDR1 SGHAT, CDR2 FQNNGV. CDR3 bases: TGTGCCAGCAGCCTTAGACAGGGTTCCTACGAGCAGTACTTC. This translates into CASSLRQGSYEQYF.

The chain couples TRBV5-1 to TRBJ1-6; the match to TRBD1 covers 9 bases. Germline V CDR1 and CDR2: SGHRS, YFSETQ. Trimming took 4 bases from V and 9 from J; bases not matched to a gene: 8. There are 15 residues in the CDR3. The CDR3 bases are TGCGCCAGCAGCCCTACAGGGGGCGCGGGTTCACCCCTCCACTTT. Translation gives CASSPTGGAGSPLHF. The entire variable domain, with the rest obtained from reference TRBV5-1 and TRBJ1-6, is as follows: KAGVTQTPRYLIKTRGQQVTLSCSPISGHRSVSWYQQTPGQGLQFLFEYFSETQRNKGNFPGRFSGRQFSNSRSEMNVSTLELGDSALYLCASSPTGGAGSPLHFGNGTRLTVT.

V is TRBV3-1 (or the pseudogene TRBV3-2) and J is TRBJ2-5, with 8 bases identical to TRBD1. The CDR3 runs 15 residues. Germline V gene data show CDR1 as LGHDT and CDR2 as YNNKEL (reference sequence). Trimming took 4 bases from V and 1 from J; bases not matched to a gene: 5. The CDR3 loop reads CASSLPGTGQETQYF. DNA of the CDR3: TGTGCCAGCAGCCTCCCCGGGACAGGCCAAGAGACCCAGTACTTC.

This chain links TRBV4-1 with TRBJ1-6; 10 nucleotides align to TRBD1. V lost 4 bases and J lost 7; bases outside the gene matches: 4. The germline V gene encodes CDR1 MGHRA and CDR2 YSYEKL. This CDR3 region has 15 residues. The CDR3 nucleotides are TGCGCCAGCAGCCCGACAGGGGGCGCGAATTCACCCCTCCACTTT. Its translation is CASSPTGGANSPLHF.

The V and J genes are TRBV9 and TRBJ2-7; TRBD1 matches at 8 bases. Germline V gene sequence: CDR1 SGDLS, CDR2 YYNGEE. The CDR3 spans 14 residues. The V gene end was trimmed by 4 bases and the J gene end by 6 bases; junction bases not matched to a gene: 9. The chain's CDR3 is CASSIGQGGREQYF. The CDR3 DNA follows: TGTGCCAGCAGCATTGGACAGGGTGGTCGCGAGCAGTACTTC.

This clone was recorded a few times. The rearrangement links TRBV2 to TRBJ2-2; D may be TRBD1 (6 bases). The CDR3 is 15 amino acids. Germline V lookup: CDR1 SNHLY, CDR2 FYNNEI. Trimming removed 3 bases at V and 8 bases at J, with 16 bases between. CDR3 nucleotides: TGTGCCAGCAGTGATCGTAGGGGGAAGGCGGGGGAGCTGTTTTTT. Translation: CASSDRRGKAGELFF.

The chain has TRBV5-1 and TRBJ2-2; 8 positions agree with TRBD1. The length of the CDR3 is 16 residues. CDR1 is SGHRS, CDR2 YFSETQ, per germline. Trimming cost V 4 bases and J 6 bases; bases outside gene matches: 11. The CDR3 DNA is TGCGCCAGCAGCGTGTCGCAGGGGGCGCGTTCCGGGGAGCTGTTTTTT. This gives the protein CASSVSQGARSGELFF.

The chain recombines TRBV5-3 with TRBJ2-7, with 9 nucleotides matching TRBD1. TRBV5-3 is designated an ORF whose function remains uncertain. The CDR3 extends over 15 amino acids. The ends lost 4 bases at V and 5 bases at J; junction bases unmatched: 10. CDR3 in amino acids: CARSGYRDRVDEQYF. The DNA of the CDR3 is TGTGCCAGAAGCGGATACCGGGACAGGGTCGACGAGCAGTACTTC.

CDR3 amino acids: CASSLTRGNTEAFF. CDR3 DNA: TGTGCCAGCAGCTTAACGCGGGGGAACACTGAAGCTTTCTTT. The rearrangement uses TRBV7-3 and TRBJ1-1, with D uncertain. This CDR3 region has 14 residues. Deletions cut 0 bases from V and 1 base from J, with 6 bases between. Germline V gene sequence: CDR1 SGHTA, CDR2 FQGTGA.

This rearrangement joins TRBV7-8 to TRBJ1-2; a weak D match, TRBD1 (6 bases). Per germline, CDR1 SGHVS and CDR2 FQNEAQ. The V end lost 5 bases, the J end lost 6 bases, and 19 bases lay between the germline ends. This CDR3 is 15 amino acids long. In DNA, the CDR3 is TGTGCCAGCAGCCGCTCAGGGGCGACCCTCCATGGCTACACCTTC. This gives the protein CASSRSGATLHGYTF.